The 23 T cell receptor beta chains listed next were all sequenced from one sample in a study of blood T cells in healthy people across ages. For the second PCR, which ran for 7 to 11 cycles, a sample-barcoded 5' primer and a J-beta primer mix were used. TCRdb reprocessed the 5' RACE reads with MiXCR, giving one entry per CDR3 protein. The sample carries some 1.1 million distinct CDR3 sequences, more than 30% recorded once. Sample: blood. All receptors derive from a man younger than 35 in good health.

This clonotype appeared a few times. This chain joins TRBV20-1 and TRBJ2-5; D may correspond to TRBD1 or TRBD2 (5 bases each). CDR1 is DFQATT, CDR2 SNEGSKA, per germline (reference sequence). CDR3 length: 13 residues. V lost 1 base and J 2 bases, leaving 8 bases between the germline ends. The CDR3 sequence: CSARGGKQETQYF. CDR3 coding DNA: TGCAGTGCTAGAGGGGGGAAACAAGAGACCCAGTACTTC.

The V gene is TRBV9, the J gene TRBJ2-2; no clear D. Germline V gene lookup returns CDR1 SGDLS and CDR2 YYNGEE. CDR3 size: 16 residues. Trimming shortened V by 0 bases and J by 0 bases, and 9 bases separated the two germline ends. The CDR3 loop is CASSVASNSNTGELFF. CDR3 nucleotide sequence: TGTGCCAGCAGCGTAGCCTCCAATTCGAACACCGGGGAGCTGTTTTTT.

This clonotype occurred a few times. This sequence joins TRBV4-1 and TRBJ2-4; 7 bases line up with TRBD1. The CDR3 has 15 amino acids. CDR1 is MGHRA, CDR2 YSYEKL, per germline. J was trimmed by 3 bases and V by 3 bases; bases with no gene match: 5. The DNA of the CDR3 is TGCGCCAGCAGCCAGAACAGGGGAAACAAAAACATTCAGTACTTC. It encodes CASSQNRGNKNIQYF.

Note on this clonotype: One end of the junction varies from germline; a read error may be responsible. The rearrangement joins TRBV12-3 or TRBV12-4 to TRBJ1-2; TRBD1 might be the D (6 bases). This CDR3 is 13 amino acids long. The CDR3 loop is CTSSTQGYYGYTF. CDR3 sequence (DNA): TGTACCAGCAGTACACAGGGTTACTATGGCTACACCTTC.

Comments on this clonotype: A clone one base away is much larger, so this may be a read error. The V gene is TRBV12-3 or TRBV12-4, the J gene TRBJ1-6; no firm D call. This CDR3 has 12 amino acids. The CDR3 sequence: CASSLANSPLRF. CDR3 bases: TGTGCCAGCAGTTTAGCCAATTCACCCCTCCGCTTT.

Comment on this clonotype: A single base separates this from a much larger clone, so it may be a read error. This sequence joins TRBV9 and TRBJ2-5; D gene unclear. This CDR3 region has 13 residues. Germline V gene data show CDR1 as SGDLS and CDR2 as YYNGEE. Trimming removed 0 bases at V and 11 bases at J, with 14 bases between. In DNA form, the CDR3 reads TGTGCCAGCAGCGTAGGGAGTAAAAATGAGCAGTACTTC. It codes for CASSVGSKNEQYF.

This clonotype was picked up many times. CDR3 coding DNA: TGTGCCATCAGTTCCTGGGGACTAGCGGGGGGCAGCTCCTACAATGAGCAGTTCTTC. It codes for CAISSWGLAGGSSYNEQFF. V usage is TRBV10-3 and J usage is TRBJ2-1; TRBD2 matches 15 bases. The V and J ends lost 5 bases and 0 bases, in that order; junction bases with no gene match: 8. Per germline, CDR1 ENHRY and CDR2 SYGVKD. The CDR3 is made up of 19 amino acids.

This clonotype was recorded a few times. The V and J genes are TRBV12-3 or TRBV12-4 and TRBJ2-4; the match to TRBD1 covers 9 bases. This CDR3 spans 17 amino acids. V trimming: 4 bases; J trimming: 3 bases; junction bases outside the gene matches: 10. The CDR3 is CASSSLHRGLGKNIQYF. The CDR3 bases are TGTGCCAGCAGTTCTCTACACAGGGGGCTAGGCAAAAACATTCAGTACTTC.

CDR3 coding DNA: TGCAGTGCTATATCCGGGAACACTGAAGCTTTCTTT. Residues: CSAISGNTEAFF. This chain uses TRBV20-1 with TRBJ1-1; D gene unclear. The V and J ends lost 4 bases and 1 base respectively, with 7 bases between them. The CDR3 is made up of 12 amino acids. Germline CDR1 reads DFQATT; CDR2 reads SNEGSKA (reference sequence).

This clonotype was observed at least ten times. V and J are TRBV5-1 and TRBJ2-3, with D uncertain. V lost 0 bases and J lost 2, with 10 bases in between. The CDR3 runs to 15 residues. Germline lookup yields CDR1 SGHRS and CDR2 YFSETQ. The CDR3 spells CASSLEPESTDTQYF. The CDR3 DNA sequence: TGCGCCAGCAGCTTGGAGCCTGAGTCCACAGATACGCAGTATTTT.

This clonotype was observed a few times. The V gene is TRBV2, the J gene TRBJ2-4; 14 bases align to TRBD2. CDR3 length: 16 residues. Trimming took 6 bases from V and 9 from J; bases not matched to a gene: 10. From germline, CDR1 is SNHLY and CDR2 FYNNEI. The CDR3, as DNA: TGTGCCAGCAGCCCCAGGACTAGCGGGGGGCAGGGCATTCAGTACTTC. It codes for CASSPRTSGGQGIQYF. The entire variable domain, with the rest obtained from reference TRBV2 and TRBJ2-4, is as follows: EPEVTQTPSHQVTQMGQEVILRCVPISNHLYFYWYRQILGQKVEFLVSFYNNEISEKSEIFDDQFSVERPDGSNFTLKIRSTKLEDSAMYFCASSPRTSGGQGIQYFGAGTRLSVL.

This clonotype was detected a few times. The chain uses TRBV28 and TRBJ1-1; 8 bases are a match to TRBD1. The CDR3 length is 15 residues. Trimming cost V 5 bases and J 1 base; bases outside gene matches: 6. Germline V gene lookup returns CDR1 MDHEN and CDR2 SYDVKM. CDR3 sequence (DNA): TGTGCCAGCAGTCCGACAGGGGAAGCGAACACTGAAGCTTTCTTT. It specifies CASSPTGEANTEAFF. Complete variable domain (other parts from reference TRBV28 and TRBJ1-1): DVKVTQSSRYLVKRTGEKVFLECVQDMDHENMFWYRQDPGLGLRLIYFSYDVKMKEKGDIPEGYSVSREKKERFSLILESASTNQTSMYLCASSPTGEANTEAFFGQGTRLTVV.

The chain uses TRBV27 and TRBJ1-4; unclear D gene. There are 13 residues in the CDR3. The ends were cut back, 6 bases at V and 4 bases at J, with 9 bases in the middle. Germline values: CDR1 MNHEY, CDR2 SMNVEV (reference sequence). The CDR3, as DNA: TGTGCCAGCAGCCCCTCTTATAATGAAAAACTGTTTTTT. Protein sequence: CASSPSYNEKLFF.

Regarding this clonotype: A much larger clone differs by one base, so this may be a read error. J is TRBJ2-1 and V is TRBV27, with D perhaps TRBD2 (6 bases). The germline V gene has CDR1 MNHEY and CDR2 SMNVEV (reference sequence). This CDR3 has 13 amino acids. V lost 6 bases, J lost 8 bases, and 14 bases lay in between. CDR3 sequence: CASSALGGHEQFF. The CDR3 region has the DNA TGTGCCAGCAGCGCTTTGGGGGGTCATGAGCAGTTCTTC.

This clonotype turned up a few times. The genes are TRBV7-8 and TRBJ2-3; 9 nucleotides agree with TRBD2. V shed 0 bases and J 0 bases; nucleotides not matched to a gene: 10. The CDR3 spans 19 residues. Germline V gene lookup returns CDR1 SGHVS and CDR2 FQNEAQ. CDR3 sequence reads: CASSLARVLAGLSTDTQYF. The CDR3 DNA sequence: TGTGCCAGCAGCTTAGCGCGGGTTCTAGCGGGGCTAAGCACAGATACGCAGTATTTT.

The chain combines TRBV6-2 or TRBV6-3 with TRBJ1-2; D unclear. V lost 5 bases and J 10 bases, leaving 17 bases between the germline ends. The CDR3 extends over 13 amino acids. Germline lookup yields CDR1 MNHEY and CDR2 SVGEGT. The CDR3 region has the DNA TGTGCCAGCAGTGGACCGGGCCGAGTAGACTACACCTTC. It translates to CASSGPGRVDYTF.

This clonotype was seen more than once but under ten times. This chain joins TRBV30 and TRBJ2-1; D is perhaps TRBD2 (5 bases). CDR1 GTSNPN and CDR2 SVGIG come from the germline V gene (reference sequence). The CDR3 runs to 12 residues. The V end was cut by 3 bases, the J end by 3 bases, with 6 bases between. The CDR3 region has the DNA TGTGCCTGGAGAGACTACTACAATGAGCAGTTCTTC. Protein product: CAWRDYYNEQFF. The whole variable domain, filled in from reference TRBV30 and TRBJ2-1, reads SQTIHQWPATLVQPVGSPLSLECTVEGTSNPNLYWYRQAAGRGLQLLFYSVGIGQISSEVPQNLSASRPQDRQFILSSKKLLLSDSGFYLCAWRDYYNEQFFGPGTRLTVL.

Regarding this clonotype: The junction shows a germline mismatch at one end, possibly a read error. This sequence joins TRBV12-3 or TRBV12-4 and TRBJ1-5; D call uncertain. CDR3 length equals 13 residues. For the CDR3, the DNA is TGTGCCAGCAGTTCCCACAGCAATCAGCCCCTGCATTTT. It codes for CASSSHSNQPLHF.

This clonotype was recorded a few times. The CDR3 loop is CSARATPAQAQSYEQYF. The CDR3 DNA sequence: TGCAGTGCTAGAGCTACCCCCGCGCAGGCACAATCCTACGAGCAGTACTTC. This rearrangement joins TRBV20-1 to TRBJ2-7; D remains ambiguous. With 1 base removed from V and 1 base from J, the gap between germline ends came to 20 bases. Germline CDR1 reads DFQATT; CDR2 reads SNEGSKA (reference sequence). The CDR3 consists of 17 residues.

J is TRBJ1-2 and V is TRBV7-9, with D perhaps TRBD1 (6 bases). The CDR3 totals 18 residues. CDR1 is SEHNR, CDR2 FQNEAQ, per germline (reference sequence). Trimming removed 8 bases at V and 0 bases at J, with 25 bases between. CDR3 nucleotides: TGTGCCAGCGAGGGGTCGGGACACCTCAGCCTTGCTAACTATGGCTACACCTTC. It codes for CASEGSGHLSLANYGYTF.

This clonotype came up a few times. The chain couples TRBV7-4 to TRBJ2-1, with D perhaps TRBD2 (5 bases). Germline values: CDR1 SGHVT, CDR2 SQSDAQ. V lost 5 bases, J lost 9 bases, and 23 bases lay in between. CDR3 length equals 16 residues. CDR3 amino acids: CASSGSSGLPYIEQFF. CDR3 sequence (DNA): TGTGCCAGCAGCGGGAGCTCAGGACTCCCATATATTGAGCAGTTCTTC.

The CDR3 DNA reads as TGTGCCAGCAGCTTGCTCACAAGGGAGGCCTATGGCTACACCTTC. Protein product: CASSLLTREAYGYTF. The J gene is TRBJ1-2, the V gene TRBV7-2; no clear D gene. The germline CDR1 and CDR2 sequences are SGHTA and FQGNSA. V was clipped by 3 bases and J by 4 bases, with 15 bases between them. This CDR3 comprises 15 residues. Using reference TRBV7-2 and TRBJ1-2 for the parts outside the CDR3, the full variable domain is GAGVSQSPSNKVTEKGKDVELRCDPISGHTALYWYRQSLGQGLEFLIYFQGNSAPDKSGLPSDRFSAERTGGSVSTLTIQRTQQEDSAVYLCASSLLTREAYGYTFGSGTRLTVV.

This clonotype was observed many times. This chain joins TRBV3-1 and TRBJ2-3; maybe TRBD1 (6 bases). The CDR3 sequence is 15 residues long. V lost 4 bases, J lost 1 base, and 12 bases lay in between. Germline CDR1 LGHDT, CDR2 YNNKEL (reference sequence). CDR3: CASSPPGHGTDTQYF. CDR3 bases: TGTGCCAGCAGCCCGCCGGGACATGGCACAGATACGCAGTATTTT.